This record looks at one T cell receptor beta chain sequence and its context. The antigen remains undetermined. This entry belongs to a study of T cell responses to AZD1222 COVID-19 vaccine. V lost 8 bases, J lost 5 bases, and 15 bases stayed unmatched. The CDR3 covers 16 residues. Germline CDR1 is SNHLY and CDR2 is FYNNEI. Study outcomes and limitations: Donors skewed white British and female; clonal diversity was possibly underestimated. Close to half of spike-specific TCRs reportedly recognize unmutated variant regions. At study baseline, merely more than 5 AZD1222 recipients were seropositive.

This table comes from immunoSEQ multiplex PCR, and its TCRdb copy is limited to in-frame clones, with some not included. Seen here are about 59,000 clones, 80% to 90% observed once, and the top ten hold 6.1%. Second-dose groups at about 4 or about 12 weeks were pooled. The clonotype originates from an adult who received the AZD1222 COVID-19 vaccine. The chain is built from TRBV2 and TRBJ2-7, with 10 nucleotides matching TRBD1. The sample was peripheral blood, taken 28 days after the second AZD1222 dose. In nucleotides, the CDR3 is TGTGCCAGCGGCCGGGACAGGGGATTTTCGGTCCACGAGCAGTACTTC. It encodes CASGRDRGFSVHEQYF.